This T cell receptor (beta chain) stems from a study of cytomegalovirus exposure and HLA in healthy donors. Study-level background: The approximately 670 first-cohort repertoires shared a platform with the roughly 120 validation repertoires, as reported in a later analysis. Study results and caveats: Associated with cytomegalovirus, according to the listing, were some 180 TCR beta chains. Testing in vitro showed a few CMV-associated chains specific for CMV antigens. Published work reported that the classifier diagnosed cytomegalovirus status with high specificity and sensitivity.

Data came from immunoSEQ multiplex PCR; TCRdb stores just in-frame clones and leaves some out. The data show about 170,000 clones, less than 90% seen once. V lost 5 bases and J 6 bases, leaving 17 bases between the germline ends. There are 15 residues in the CDR3. The germline CDR1 and CDR2 sequences are SEHNR and FQNEAQ (reference sequence). This clone was detected a few times. Its antigen is as yet unknown. Sequencing used PBMCs. V usage is TRBV7-9 and J usage is TRBJ1-5; weak D call: TRBD1 (5 bases). The source of this sequence is a woman in her twenties or thirties in good health and CMV-seronegative. DNA of the CDR3: TGTGCCAGCAGCCCCATGGGGCGCATTAGTCAGCCCCAGCATTTT. The encoded protein is CASSPMGRISQPQHF.